This T cell receptor beta chain was documented in a study of CD8 T cells in ankylosing spondylitis. Quantitative 5'-RACE with molecular barcodes produced the TCR beta libraries. TCRdb called the 5' RACE reads again in MiXCR, with one record for every CDR3 protein. Of 50,000 to 60,000 distinct CDR3 sequences listed, about 7% are singletons. The CDR3 runs 14 residues. CDR1 is SGHRS and CDR2 is YFSETQ in the germline V gene. V was clipped by 4 bases and J by 2 bases, with 12 bases between them. This clonotype was seen at least ten times. Material for sequencing was blood, either unsorted or a sorted T cell fraction (not recorded which). The J gene is TRBJ1-2, the V gene TRBV5-1, with TRBD1 as a possible D gene (5 bases). The clonotype originates from a female donor with ankylosing spondylitis or in good health (not recorded which). CDR3 sequence: CASSVAGTNYGYTF. The DNA for the CDR3 is TGCGCCAGCAGCGTAGCCGGGACGAACTATGGCTACACCTTC.